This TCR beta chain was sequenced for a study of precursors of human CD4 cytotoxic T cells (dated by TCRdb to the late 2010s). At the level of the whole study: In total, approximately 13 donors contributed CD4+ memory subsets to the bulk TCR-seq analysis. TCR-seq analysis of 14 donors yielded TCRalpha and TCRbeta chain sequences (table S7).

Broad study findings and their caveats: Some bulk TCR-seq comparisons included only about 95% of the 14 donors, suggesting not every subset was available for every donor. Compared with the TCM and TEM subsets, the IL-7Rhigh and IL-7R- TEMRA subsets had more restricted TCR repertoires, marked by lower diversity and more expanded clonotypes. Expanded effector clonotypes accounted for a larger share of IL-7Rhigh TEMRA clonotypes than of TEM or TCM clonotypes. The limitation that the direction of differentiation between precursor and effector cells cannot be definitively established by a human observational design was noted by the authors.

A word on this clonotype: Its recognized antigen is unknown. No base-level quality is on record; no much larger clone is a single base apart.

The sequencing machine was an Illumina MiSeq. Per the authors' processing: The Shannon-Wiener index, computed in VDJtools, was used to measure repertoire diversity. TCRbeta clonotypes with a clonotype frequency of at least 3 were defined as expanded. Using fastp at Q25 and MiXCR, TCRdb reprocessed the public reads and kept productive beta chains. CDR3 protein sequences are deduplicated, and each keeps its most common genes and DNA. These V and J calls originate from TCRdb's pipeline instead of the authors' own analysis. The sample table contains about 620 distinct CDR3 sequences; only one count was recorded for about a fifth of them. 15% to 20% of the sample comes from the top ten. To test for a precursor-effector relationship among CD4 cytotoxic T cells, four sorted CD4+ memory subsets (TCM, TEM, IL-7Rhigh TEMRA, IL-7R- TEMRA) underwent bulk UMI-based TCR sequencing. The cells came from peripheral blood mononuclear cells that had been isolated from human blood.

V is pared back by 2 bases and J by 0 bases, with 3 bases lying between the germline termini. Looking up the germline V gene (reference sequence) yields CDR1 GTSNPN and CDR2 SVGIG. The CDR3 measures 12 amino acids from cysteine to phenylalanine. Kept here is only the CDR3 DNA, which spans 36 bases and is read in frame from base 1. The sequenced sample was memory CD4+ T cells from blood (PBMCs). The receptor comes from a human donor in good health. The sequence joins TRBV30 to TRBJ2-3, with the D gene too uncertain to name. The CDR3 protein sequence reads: CAWSSSTDTQYF. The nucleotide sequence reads TGTGCCTGGAGTTCAAGCACAGATACGCAGTATTTT.